The next 22 T cell receptor beta chains were all read from a single sample in a study of vaccination effects on CD4 cells after COVID-19. Repertoires were generated with immunoSEQ multiplex PCR, while TCRdb's copy carries only in-frame clones and drops some. The sample lists 25,000 to 35,000 clones, roughly four fifths occurring once. Sequencing was preceded by expansion of antigen-specific CD4+ T cells with viral peptide pools in the ViraFEST assay. Cells that had been cultured for approximately ten days were the source of isolated CD4+ T cells. Participants received two doses of either the BNT162b2 or mRNA-1273 vaccine. For these TCRs, the target antigens are not known. The source was CD4+ T cells from PBMCs cultured with HCoV-229E spike peptides, collected after COVID-19 vaccination. Receptors were obtained from a human donor who received a COVID-19 vaccine.

The chain has TRBV7-8 and TRBJ1-2; no reliable D call. Germline assignment: CDR1 SGHVS and CDR2 FQNEAQ. Trimming took off 4 bases at V and 8 bases at J, with 11 bases between the two ends. This CDR3 is 12 amino acids long. The CDR3 bases are TGTGCCAGCAGCTCCGAAAGAAAAGGCTACACCTTC. Translating gives CASSSERKGYTF.

The genes are TRBV25-1 and TRBJ2-2; 9 bases are shared with TRBD1. V lost 6 bases and J lost 5; bases outside the gene matches: 7. Germline V lookup: CDR1 MGHDK, CDR2 SYGVNS. This CDR3 is built from 15 residues. As DNA, the CDR3 is TGTGCCAGCAGCGGCCGGGACAGGGTAACCGGGGAGCTGTTTTTT. Translating it yields CASSGRDRVTGELFF.

The chain combines TRBV10-2 with TRBJ1-5, with 8 bases matching TRBD1. The J segment lost 2 bases and the V segment lost 6 bases, leaving 9 bases of the junction unmatched. From germline, CDR1 is WSHSY and CDR2 SAAADI. The CDR3 extends over 16 amino acids. DNA for the CDR3: TGCGCCAGCAGAAAACAGGGGGGGGTTGGCAATCAGCCCCAGCATTTT. The encoded protein is CASRKQGGVGNQPQHF.

The rearrangement links TRBV2 to TRBJ1-2; TRBD1 matches at 10 bases. The CDR3 spans 15 residues. The ends lost 6 bases at V and 8 bases at J; junction bases unmatched: 12. Germline V lookup: CDR1 SNHLY, CDR2 FYNNEI. This CDR3 reads CASRRTGGHEGGYTF. The CDR3 DNA reads as TGTGCCAGCAGGAGGACAGGGGGTCATGAGGGCGGCTACACCTTC.

The genes are TRBV19 and TRBJ1-3; 7 bases map to TRBD1. Germline V lookup: CDR1 LNHDA, CDR2 SQIVND (reference sequence). Trimming cost V 5 bases and J 9 bases; bases outside gene matches: 10. The CDR3 extends over 14 amino acids. Written as DNA, the CDR3 is TGTGCCAGTAGTCCCCGCCGAGACAGGGTCACCATATATTTT. Protein: CASSPRRDRVTIYF.

The chain joins TRBV6-5 to TRBJ2-2; 8 nucleotides line up with TRBD1. The V segment lost 6 bases and the J segment 0 bases; nucleotides outside the gene matches: 3. Germline lookup yields CDR1 MNHEY and CDR2 SVGAGI. The CDR3 totals 15 residues. CDR3: CASRTGETNTGELFF. The CDR3 bases are TGTGCCAGCAGGACAGGGGAAACGAACACCGGGGAGCTGTTTTTT.

This chain connects TRBV19 to TRBJ2-7; D is uncertain. CDR3 length: 10 residues. V gave up 8 bases and J gave up 2 bases, with 4 bases separating them. Per the germline V gene, CDR1 is LNHDA and CDR2 is SQIVND (reference sequence). The CDR3 nucleotides read TGTGCCAGTCTGACCTACGAGCAGTACTTC. This encodes CASLTYEQYF. Complete variable domain (other parts from reference TRBV19 and TRBJ2-7): DGGITQSPKYLFRKEGQNVTLSCEQNLNHDAMYWYRQDPGQGLRLIYYSQIVNDFQKGDIAEGYSVSREKKESFPLTVTSAQKNPTAFYLCASLTYEQYFGPGTRLTVT.

The chain has TRBV27 and TRBJ2-7; weak D call: TRBD1 (5 bases). Trimming left V 2 bases short and J 1 base short, with 9 bases between. Germline CDR1 is MNHEY and CDR2 is SMNVEV (reference sequence). CDR3 size: 14 residues. The CDR3 protein is CASSLRRQSYEQYF. In nucleotides, the CDR3 is TGTGCCAGCAGTTTACGGAGACAGTCCTACGAGCAGTACTTC.

The chain couples TRBV3-1 (or the pseudogene TRBV3-2) to TRBJ1-1, with D tentatively TRBD1 (5 bases). This CDR3 has 20 residues. Per germline, CDR1 LGHDT and CDR2 YNNKEL (reference sequence). The V gene lost 0 bases and the J gene lost 1 base, with 24 bases spanning the gap. CDR3 sequence: CASSQDYVWSTAPPNTEAFF. In nucleotides, the CDR3 is TGTGCCAGCAGCCAAGACTACGTTTGGTCGACAGCGCCTCCGAACACTGAAGCTTTCTTT.

The rearrangement uses TRBV6-2 or TRBV6-3 and TRBJ1-1; TRBD1 agrees at 7 bases. Germline lookup yields CDR1 MNHEY and CDR2 SVGEGT. The CDR3 totals 12 residues. The junction had 4 bases not matched to a gene; V was cut back by 4 bases and J by 8 bases. In nucleotides, the CDR3 is TGTGCCAGCAGTTTGGGCAGGGGGGAAGCTTTCTTT. It specifies CASSLGRGEAFF.

This sequence joins TRBV30 and TRBJ1-1, with D uncertain. Trimming took off 3 bases at V and 4 bases at J, with 12 bases between the two ends. This CDR3 spans 13 amino acids. Germline CDR1 is GTSNPN and CDR2 is SVGIG (reference sequence). The CDR3 loop is CAWRRGFGTEAFF. The CDR3, as DNA: TGTGCCTGGAGACGGGGTTTCGGCACTGAAGCTTTCTTT.

CDR3 region: CASRPTSGGSQYF. The CDR3 DNA reads as TGTGCCAGCAGACCCACTAGCGGGGGTTCGCAGTATTTT. The rearrangement joins TRBV2 to TRBJ2-3, with TRBD2 matching over 11 bases. J lost 10 bases, V lost 6 bases, and 6 bases had no gene match. The CDR3 covers 13 residues. CDR1 and CDR2 from the germline V gene are SNHLY and FYNNEI.

V and J are TRBV10-1 and TRBJ2-2; D is ambiguous. Per germline, CDR1 WNHNN and CDR2 SYGVQD (reference sequence). CDR3 length equals 13 residues. The V and J ends lost 5 bases and 5 bases respectively, with 9 bases between them. CDR3 protein: CASSRVSTGELFF. In nucleotides, the CDR3 is TGCGCCAGCAGTCGGGTTTCGACCGGGGAGCTGTTTTTT.

The genes are TRBV5-6 and TRBJ2-1, with 8 bases lining up with TRBD2. The CDR3 is 16 amino acids. V lost 2 bases, J lost 7 bases, and 11 bases stayed unmatched. Germline-derived CDR1 and CDR2 are SGHDT and YYEEEE. The CDR3 DNA is TGTGCCAGCAGCTTTCCCTACGGGACTAGGGTAAATGAGCAGTTCTTC. This sequence encodes CASSFPYGTRVNEQFF.

The DNA of the CDR3 is TGTGCCAGTAGCCACCGAACCGGGACGGTGACCTACGAGCAGTACTTC. Protein: CASSHRTGTVTYEQYF. This sequence joins TRBV19 and TRBJ2-7, with D perhaps TRBD1 or TRBD2 (5 bases each). CDR3 length: 16 residues. Germline values: CDR1 LNHDA, CDR2 SQIVND (reference sequence). Deletions cut 6 bases from V and 2 bases from J, with 20 bases between.

The genes are TRBV7-2 and TRBJ2-7; a possible D gene is TRBD1 (6 bases). CDR3 length: 15 residues. V was cut by 2 bases and J by 2 bases, with 13 bases left in between. CDR1 is SGHTA, CDR2 FQGNSA, per germline. This CDR3 reads CASSLYRVGTYEQYF. CDR3 nucleotides: TGTGCCAGCAGCTTATACAGGGTGGGAACCTACGAGCAGTACTTC.

V gene TRBV6-1 combines with J gene TRBJ2-5; unclear D gene. CDR1 is MNHNS, CDR2 SASEGT, per germline. The CDR3 is 11 residues long. V lost 3 bases and J 5 bases, leaving 4 bases between the germline ends. This CDR3 reads CASSEVETQYF. The DNA for the CDR3 is TGTGCCAGCAGTGAGGTTGAGACCCAGTACTTC.

This clone was picked up one time. The V gene is TRBV19, the J gene TRBJ2-6, with D maybe TRBD1 (6 bases). V was shortened by 5 bases and J by 3 bases, with 8 bases between the two germline ends. Germline V gives CDR1 LNHDA, CDR2 SQIVND (reference sequence). CDR3 length equals 14 residues. The CDR3 spells CASSWTVGANVLTF. The CDR3 bases are TGTGCCAGTAGTTGGACAGTTGGGGCCAACGTCCTGACTTTC.

The J gene is TRBJ1-2, the V gene TRBV3-1 (or the pseudogene TRBV3-2); possible D gene TRBD1, 6 bases. The V and J ends lost 4 bases and 2 bases respectively, with 8 bases between them. This CDR3 has 13 amino acids. The germline gives CDR1 LGHDT, CDR2 YNNKEL (reference sequence). The CDR3 coding sequence is TGTGCCAGCAGCCCCACAGGGAACTATGGCTACACCTTC. Translated, it gives CASSPTGNYGYTF.

The DNA for the CDR3 is TGTGCCAGCAGCTTTTACCGAGAAAAACTGTTTTTT. Its translation is CASSFYREKLFF. The V and J genes are TRBV12-1 and TRBJ1-4. TRBV12-1 is noted as a pseudogene. CDR3 length: 12 residues.

CDR3 loop: CASSGTGAYEQYF. In nucleotides, the CDR3 is TGCGCCAGCAGCGGGACAGGGGCCTACGAGCAGTACTTC. This sequence joins TRBV5-1 and TRBJ2-7; 10 bases align to TRBD1. Germline V gives CDR1 SGHRS, CDR2 YFSETQ. Losses at the gene ends were 4 bases for V and 2 bases for J; bases not matched to a gene: 0. The CDR3 runs to 13 residues.

The CDR3 DNA reads TGTGCCAGCAGCGCTGATGGGGTCAGGCCCCAGCATTTT. Translated: CASSADGVRPQHF. The gene calls are TRBV9 and TRBJ1-5; the D is unclear. Trimming took 3 bases from V and 9 from J, leaving 13 bases between them. Germline V CDR1 and CDR2: SGDLS, YYNGEE. The CDR3 has 13 amino acids.